Sequencing of this T cell receptor (beta chain) was carried out in a study of cytomegalovirus exposure and HLA in healthy donors. Findings of the study overall: The tendency of first-cohort TCR clusters to co-occur in the 95 to 150 validation repertoires was the finding of a later analysis. Most sequenced TCRs were rare (though some public TCRs occurred in many donors).

Only in-frame clones appear in the TCRdb table, and some are missing; sequencing was by immunoSEQ multiplex PCR. Here the sample spans 130,000 or so clones, 80% to 90% being singletons. The study drew the donors from its 120-subject validation cohort, separate from the roughly 700-subject first cohort. In the case of this clone: Its antigen is unknown.

V was clipped by 4 bases and J by 8 bases, with 15 bases between them. Germline V CDR1 and CDR2: SGHRS, YFSETQ. The CDR3 covers 13 residues. The chain has TRBV5-1 and TRBJ1-2, with D possibly TRBD1 on 6 matching bases. This TCR was sampled from a woman aged 25 to 39 in good health and CMV-seropositive. The sequencing sample was made of PBMCs. This CDR3 reads CASSDQGFIGYTF. The CDR3 nucleotides read TGCGCCAGCAGCGATCAGGGGTTTATAGGCTACACCTTC.